The next 23 T cell receptor beta chains were all read from a single sample in a study of T cell responses to AZD1222 COVID-19 vaccine. TCRdb keeps only in-frame clones here, not all; method: immunoSEQ multiplex PCR. The sample holds fewer than 45,000 clones, approximately 86% seen once. The starting material was peripheral blood, obtained on day 0 of AZD1222 vaccination. Receptor source: an adult in good health.

The chain links TRBV15 to TRBJ2-4; tentative D call: TRBD1 (5 bases). The CDR3 is made up of 16 amino acids. The germline V gene encodes CDR1 LNHNV and CDR2 YYDKDF (reference sequence). Trimming stripped 4 bases from V and 0 bases from J, with 13 bases between. CDR3: CATSIPGSRAKNIQYF. DNA for the CDR3: TGTGCCACCAGCATCCCAGGGTCCCGAGCCAAAAACATTCAGTACTTC.

The gene calls are TRBV28 and TRBJ1-5; 8 nucleotides align to TRBD1. Losses at the gene ends were 6 bases for V and 4 bases for J; bases not matched to a gene: 5. CDR1 is MDHEN, CDR2 SYDVKM, per germline. The CDR3 runs to 14 residues. The CDR3 DNA sequence: TGTGCCAGCAGCGGGGGACAGGCTAATCAGCCCCAGCATTTT. It translates to CASSGGQANQPQHF.

The chain uses TRBV5-4 and TRBJ1-1; D ambiguous. Germline assignment: CDR1 SGHNT and CDR2 YYREEE (reference sequence). This CDR3 spans 12 amino acids. V lost 3 bases and J lost 1, with 4 bases in between. The CDR3 sequence is CASSYRNTEAFF. The CDR3 nucleotides are TGTGCCAGCAGCTATCGGAACACTGAAGCTTTCTTT.

The CDR3 loop reads CASSRRGSSNEQFF. In nucleotides, the CDR3 is TGTGCCAGCAGCCGACGGGGTTCAAGCAATGAGCAGTTCTTC. The rearrangement links TRBV3-1 (or the pseudogene TRBV3-2) to TRBJ2-1, with D possibly matching TRBD2 (5 bases). Trimming left V 4 bases short and J 6 bases short, with 13 bases between. The CDR3 runs to 14 residues. Germline values: CDR1 LGHDT, CDR2 YNNKEL (reference sequence).

The V call is TRBV12-3 or TRBV12-4, the J call TRBJ2-5, with D uncertain. V was clipped by 6 bases and J by 5 bases, with 10 bases between them. The CDR3 is 12 residues long. The CDR3 loop is CASSSEVETQYF. The CDR3 region has the DNA TGTGCCAGCAGCTCCGAGGTGGAGACCCAGTACTTC.

The chain combines TRBV9 with TRBJ2-1; TRBD2 aligns across 8 bases. V shed 3 bases and J 4 bases; nucleotides not matched to a gene: 9. Looked up from germline, CDR1 is SGDLS and CDR2 is YYNGEE. This CDR3 has 16 residues. CDR3 nucleotides: TGTGCCAGCAGCGGTGGTATACCGGGGGGGTACAATGAGCAGTTCTTC. Protein sequence: CASSGGIPGGYNEQFF.

The CDR3 region has the DNA TGTGCCAGCAGCTTACATACGGGGGGGTATAGCAATCAGCCCCAGCATTTT. Its protein product is CASSLHTGGYSNQPQHF. V is TRBV7-2 and J is TRBJ1-5; weak D call: TRBD1 (5 bases). Germline V lookup: CDR1 SGHTA, CDR2 FQGNSA. With 2 bases removed from V and 0 bases from J, the gap between germline ends came to 14 bases. CDR3 length: 17 amino acids.

The J gene is TRBJ2-3, the V gene TRBV3-1 (or the pseudogene TRBV3-2); 9 bases map to TRBD2. V dropped 2 bases and J dropped 4; count of bases not matched to a gene: 7. CDR1 is LGHDT, CDR2 YNNKEL, per germline (reference sequence). The length of the CDR3 is 16 residues. CDR3 amino acids: CASSQFSGGSPDTQYF. Written as DNA, the CDR3 is TGTGCCAGCAGCCAATTCAGCGGGGGGTCCCCAGATACGCAGTATTTT.

This chain joins TRBV5-1 and TRBJ1-1; weak D call: TRBD1 (5 bases). The CDR3 spans 15 residues. Trimming pared 0 bases from V and 7 bases from J, leaving 16 bases between. The germline V gene has CDR1 SGHRS and CDR2 YFSETQ. The CDR3 nucleotides are TGCGCCAGCAGCTTGGAAGCAGGGTATTTGGGTGAAGCTTTCTTT. Translated, it gives CASSLEAGYLGEAFF.

The chain joins TRBV3-1 (or the pseudogene TRBV3-2) to TRBJ2-3, with 15 bases fitting TRBD2. This CDR3 region has 16 residues. Germline trimming cut 4 bases from V and 6 bases from J; bases unmatched to any gene: 5. Germline-derived CDR1 and CDR2 are LGHDT and YNNKEL (reference sequence). The CDR3 spells CASSLEGLAGGDTQYF. For the CDR3, the DNA is TGTGCCAGCAGCCTGGAGGGACTAGCGGGAGGTGATACGCAGTATTTT.

J is TRBJ2-7 and V is TRBV5-5; 8 nucleotides align to TRBD2. Germline CDR1 SGHKS, CDR2 YYEKEE (reference sequence). This CDR3 has 15 residues. Trimming took 0 bases from V and 7 from J; bases not matched to a gene: 9. CDR3 nucleotides: TGTGCCAGCAGCTTGGACAGCGGGACTAGAATAGAGCAGTACTTC. Its translation: CASSLDSGTRIEQYF.

This clone was picked up one time. This chain links TRBV4-3 with TRBJ1-6; possibly TRBD1 for D (5 bases). The CDR3 covers 14 residues. V lost 1 base and J lost 10, with 11 bases in between. From germline, CDR1 is LGHNA and CDR2 YSLEER. For the CDR3, the DNA is TGCGCCAGCAGCCAAGTTCCAGGGTGGTCACCCCTCCACTTT. Protein product: CASSQVPGWSPLHF.

CDR3 region: CASSQLSGTGGPDTQYF. CDR3 DNA sequence: TGTGCCAGCAGCCAGTTATCTGGTACGGGGGGACCAGATACGCAGTATTTT. The rearrangement uses TRBV3-1 (or the pseudogene TRBV3-2) and TRBJ2-3, with 7 bases that match TRBD2. With V trimmed by 3 bases and J by 4 bases, 13 bases remained unmatched. The CDR3 contains 17 residues. Germline V gene lookup returns CDR1 LGHDT and CDR2 YNNKEL (reference sequence).

In its sample, this clone was seen a few times. The rearrangement uses TRBV5-5 and TRBJ1-6, with 8 positions matching TRBD1. The CDR3 consists of 14 residues. Germline CDR1 and CDR2: SGHKS and YYEKEE (reference sequence). Trimming at V came to 2 bases and at J to 10 bases, leaving 5 bases not matched to a gene. CDR3 sequence reads: CASSFGGQESPLHF. CDR3 nucleotides: TGTGCCAGCAGCTTTGGGGGACAGGAATCACCCCTCCACTTT.

The chain links TRBV28 to TRBJ2-5; D is uncertain. The CDR3 extends over 15 amino acids. CDR1 is MDHEN and CDR2 is SYDVKM in the germline V gene. The V and J ends lost 7 bases and 4 bases respectively, with 19 bases between them. CDR3 in amino acids: CASNEQTAASETQYF. CDR3 bases: TGTGCCAGCAATGAGCAGACCGCGGCATCAGAGACCCAGTACTTC.

The chain carries TRBV19 and TRBJ2-1; D gene ambiguous. The CDR3 has 16 amino acids. Germline V gene lookup returns CDR1 LNHDA and CDR2 SQIVND (reference sequence). V was trimmed by 6 bases and J by 0 bases, leaving 15 bases between them. This chain's CDR3 is CASSSTLLPSYNEQFF. CDR3 nucleotide sequence: TGTGCCAGTAGCTCAACCCTCCTCCCCTCCTACAATGAGCAGTTCTTC.

This chain joins TRBV18 and TRBJ2-7; the D gene could be TRBD1 or TRBD2 (7 bases each). Trimming took off 1 base at V and 5 bases at J, with 15 bases between the two ends. The CDR3 totals 15 residues. Germline V CDR1 and CDR2: KGHSH, LQKENI. The CDR3 spells CASSPRAQGGDEQYF. CDR3 coding DNA: TGTGCCAGCTCACCACGGGCGCAGGGGGGGGACGAGCAGTACTTC.

The rearrangement joins TRBV10-3 to TRBJ1-6; D unclear. The CDR3 has 16 amino acids. Trimming left V 3 bases short and J 7 bases short, with 16 bases between. Germline CDR1 ENHRY, CDR2 SYGVKD. The CDR3 DNA sequence: TGTGCCATCAGTGATTTCCGACTTCAAGACAATTCACCCCTCCACTTT. Translated, it gives CAISDFRLQDNSPLHF.

The V and J genes are TRBV7-9 and TRBJ1-3; D is possibly TRBD1 (5 bases). The CDR3 spans 14 residues. The ends were cut back, 5 bases at V and 3 bases at J, with 11 bases in the middle. Germline CDR1 SEHNR, CDR2 FQNEAQ (reference sequence). Here the CDR3 reads CASSVKRGGNTIYF. As DNA, the CDR3 is TGTGCCAGCAGCGTGAAGAGGGGTGGAAACACCATATATTTT.

This chain joins TRBV18 and TRBJ2-7, with 7 positions matching TRBD2. Germline V gene sequence: CDR1 KGHSH, CDR2 LQKENI. The length of the CDR3 is 17 residues. V gave up 6 bases and J gave up 1 base; unmatched junction bases: 15. Here the CDR3 DNA reads TGTGCCAGCTCGGGCGGACTAGGCGGGGGTAGGTCCTACGAGCAGTACTTC. It encodes CASSGGLGGGRSYEQYF. The entire variable domain, with the rest obtained from reference TRBV18 and TRBJ2-7, is as follows: NAGVMQNPRHLVRRRGQEARLRCSPMKGHSHVYWYRQLPEEGLKFMVYLQKENIIDESGMPKERFSAEFPKEGPSILRIQQVVRGDSAAYFCASSGGLGGGRSYEQYFGPGTRLTVT.

The chain is built from TRBV4-3 and TRBJ1-6; D not resolved. The CDR3 contains 14 residues. Germline V gives CDR1 LGHNA, CDR2 YSLEER. The V gene lost 0 bases and the J gene lost 11 bases, with 11 bases spanning the gap. The CDR3 region is CASSQDRLGTPLHF. The CDR3 region has the DNA TGCGCCAGCAGCCAAGATAGGTTAGGTACACCCCTCCACTTT.

The CDR3 nucleotides are TGTGCCTGGAGTGTGGGGGGCTCACCAACAATCCAGTACTTC. Translated: CAWSVGGSPTIQYF. The V and J genes are TRBV30 and TRBJ2-7; D assignment may be TRBD1 or TRBD2 (6 bases each). CDR3 length equals 14 residues. The V end lost 0 bases, the J end lost 10 bases, and 19 bases lay between the germline ends. Looked up from germline, CDR1 is GTSNPN and CDR2 is SVGIG (reference sequence). Filled out from reference TRBV30 and TRBJ2-7, the complete variable domain reads SQTIHQWPATLVQPVGSPLSLECTVEGTSNPNLYWYRQAAGRGLQLLFYSVGIGQISSEVPQNLSASRPQDRQFILSSKKLLLSDSGFYLCAWSVGGSPTIQYFGPGTRLTVT.

This rearrangement joins TRBV7-2 to TRBJ1-2; 11 bases agree with TRBD1. V lost 3 bases and J lost 8; bases outside the gene matches: 8. The CDR3 extends over 15 amino acids. The germline CDR1 and CDR2 sequences are SGHTA and FQGNSA. CDR3 loop: CASSLGTGGMVGYTF. The CDR3 DNA reads TGTGCCAGCAGCTTGGGGACAGGGGGTATGGTGGGCTACACCTTC.